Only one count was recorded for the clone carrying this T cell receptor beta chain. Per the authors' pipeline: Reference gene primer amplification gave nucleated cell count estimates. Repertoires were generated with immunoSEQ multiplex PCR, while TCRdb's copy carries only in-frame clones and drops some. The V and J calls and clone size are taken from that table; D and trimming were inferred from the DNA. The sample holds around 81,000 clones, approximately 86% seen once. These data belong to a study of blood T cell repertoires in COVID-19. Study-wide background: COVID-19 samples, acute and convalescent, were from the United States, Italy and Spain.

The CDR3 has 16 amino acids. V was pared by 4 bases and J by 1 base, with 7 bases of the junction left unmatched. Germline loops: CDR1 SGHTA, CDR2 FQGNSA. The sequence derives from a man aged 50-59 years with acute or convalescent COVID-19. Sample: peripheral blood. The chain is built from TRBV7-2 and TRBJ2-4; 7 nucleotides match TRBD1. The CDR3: CASSSGSDRAKNIQYF. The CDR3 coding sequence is TGTGCCAGCAGCTCGGGATCGGACAGGGCCAAAAACATTCAGTACTTC.